The next 9 T cell receptor beta chains were all read from a single sample in a study of PD-L1 blockade in urothelial cancer (dated by TCRdb to 2016 to 2017). The library was generated by the immunoSEQ multiplex PCR assay. TCRdb obtained this table from immuneACCESS and retained in-frame rearrangements with V and J assigned. These tables miss some clones; where compared with another copy, unresolved V genes account for less than half of the shortfall, and the remainder is unexplained. Recorded for this sample are under 85,000 clones; 85% to 95% of them occurred a single time. The leading ten clones occupy around 0.9% of the sample. This sample's time point label indicates: peripheral blood 6 weeks after treatment start. The starting material was PBMCs, obtained around atezolizumab (anti-PD-L1) treatment. These receptors were obtained from a woman of 80 years or more with urothelial cancer.

The chain joins TRBV19 to TRBJ2-3; 11 bases are shared with TRBD2. From germline, CDR1 is LNHDA and CDR2 SQIVND (reference sequence). The ends lost 7 bases at V and 1 base at J; junction bases unmatched: 4. This CDR3 has 15 amino acids. The CDR3 loop reads CASTALAGGTDTQYF. The CDR3 DNA reads TGTGCCAGTACCGCACTAGCGGGAGGCACAGATACGCAGTATTTT.

CDR3 residues: CASSGTGRNQPQHF. DNA for the CDR3: TGTGCCAGCAGTGGGACAGGGAGAAATCAGCCCCAGCATTTT. V is TRBV6-5 and J is TRBJ1-5, with 9 bases lining up with TRBD1. The CDR3 contains 14 residues. Germline-derived CDR1 and CDR2 are MNHEY and SVGAGI. Unmatched junction bases numbered 3, after V lost 5 bases and J lost 4 bases.

The rearrangement joins TRBV2 to TRBJ1-1, with D unresolved. The germline V gene has CDR1 SNHLY and CDR2 FYNNEI. Trimming shortened V by 7 bases and J by 4 bases, and 13 bases separated the two germline ends. The CDR3 loop spans 13 amino acids. CDR3 DNA: TGTGCCAGCAACCGGGAAAGTGGCACTGAAGCTTTCTTT. It is translated as CASNRESGTEAFF. The variable domain in full, completed from reference TRBV2 and TRBJ1-1, reads EPEVTQTPSHQVTQMGQEVILRCVPISNHLYFYWYRQILGQKVEFLVSFYNNEISEKSEIFDDQFSVERPDGSNFTLKIRSTKLEDSAMYFCASNRESGTEAFFGQGTRLTVV.

The chain recombines TRBV6-1 with TRBJ1-1; TRBD1 is a possible D gene (5 bases). Germline V gene data show CDR1 as MNHNS and CDR2 as SASEGT. CDR3 length: 13 amino acids. V lost 9 bases and J lost 7, with 18 bases in between. The CDR3 DNA is TGTGCCAGTGTATTCACCAGGGTCGGTGAAGCTTTCTTT. Translating gives CASVFTRVGEAFF.

This chain links TRBV6-1 with TRBJ1-2, with a weak D call TRBD1 (5 bases). Germline V lookup: CDR1 MNHNS, CDR2 SASEGT. The CDR3 runs to 15 residues. V lost 0 bases, J lost 4 bases, and 12 bases lay in between. The CDR3 reads CASSEADGGFYGYTF. CDR3 nucleotide sequence: TGTGCCAGCAGTGAAGCTGACGGGGGGTTCTATGGCTACACCTTC.

CDR3 sequence reads: CASSPTPSGEQYF. Written as DNA, the CDR3 is TGTGCCAGCAGCCCGACTCCCTCCGGCGAGCAGTACTTC. The chain couples TRBV7-2 to TRBJ2-7; D is unclear. The CDR3 is 13 amino acids. Germline values: CDR1 SGHTA, CDR2 FQGNSA. Between the trimmed V and J ends, which lost 5 bases and 6 bases, there was a span of 14 bases.

The chain employs TRBV6-1 and TRBJ2-3; D is unclear. The germline V gene has CDR1 MNHNS and CDR2 SASEGT. The V end was cut by 3 bases, the J end by 1 base, with 11 bases between. This CDR3 spans 15 amino acids. CDR3 sequence: CASSDLSLRTDTQYF. The CDR3 region has the DNA TGTGCCAGCAGTGATCTCTCCCTTCGCACAGATACGCAGTATTTT.

The chain carries TRBV19 and TRBJ2-7; 7 bases fit TRBD2. Germline-derived CDR1 and CDR2 are LNHDA and SQIVND (reference sequence). With V trimmed by 3 bases and J by 4 bases, 15 bases remained unmatched. The CDR3 consists of 17 residues. CDR3 nucleotides: TGTGCCAGTAGTATTATCGGACTAGGAAAGACCGGGTACGAGCAGTACTTC. Amino acids: CASSIIGLGKTGYEQYF.

The V and J genes are TRBV11-2 and TRBJ1-1; 11 bases align to TRBD1. The V segment lost 5 bases and the J segment 4 bases; nucleotides outside the gene matches: 6. The CDR3 spans 15 residues. Germline V gene lookup returns CDR1 SGHAT and CDR2 FQNNGV. The CDR3 bases are TGTGCCAGCAGCCCCCCGGACAGGGGGCCCACTGAAGCTTTCTTT. This translates into CASSPPDRGPTEAFF.